The rows below give T cell receptor beta chains drawn from one sample of a study of blood T cell repertoires in COVID-19. Clones were read by immunoSEQ multiplex PCR, and TCRdb kept only the in-frame ones, dropping some. The sample contains 150,000 to 200,000 clones, approximately 90% of which appear only once. Sequencing used peripheral blood. The receptors come from a man aged 50-60 years with acute or convalescent COVID-19. CDR3s include the opening cysteine and the closing phenylalanine or tryptophan. The D gene is left open where the match is weak. Clone size is shown for a subset of rows, as once, few, many or a class of expanded clone.

J: TRBJ1-1
size: -
V: TRBV3-1/TRBV3-2
D: TRBD1
CDR3: CASSPPWGRGRGAEAFF
DNA: TGTGCCAGCAGCCCGCCTTGGGGCAGGGGGCGCGGTGCTGAAGCTTTCTTT

J: TRBJ2-1
size: once
V: TRBV27
D: TRBD1
CDR3: CASTTPRDRAYNEQFF
DNA: TGTGCCAGCACCACCCCGCGGGACAGGGCCTACAATGAGCAGTTCTTC

J: TRBJ2-3
size: -
V: TRBV11-2
D: TRBD2
CDR3: CASSSDGLAGRTQYF
DNA: TGTGCCAGCAGCTCTGACGGACTAGCGGGACGAACGCAGTATTTT

J: TRBJ2-7
size: -
V: TRBV5-4
D: -
CDR3: CASSLAGNYEQYF
DNA: TGTGCCAGCAGCTTGGCAGGGAACTACGAGCAGTACTTC

J: TRBJ2-1
size: -
V: TRBV7-3
D: TRBD2
CDR3: CASSQGLAVYNEQFF
DNA: TGTGCCAGCAGCCAGGGACTAGCGGTATACAATGAGCAGTTCTTC

J: TRBJ2-2
size: few
V: TRBV9
D: -
CDR3: CASSVALTGELFF
DNA: TGTGCCAGCAGCGTAGCATTGACCGGGGAGCTGTTTTTT

J: TRBJ2-1
size: -
V: TRBV14
D: TRBD2
CDR3: CASSGLAIGAEQFF
DNA: TGTGCCAGCAGCGGACTAGCAATCGGCGCTGAGCAGTTCTTC

J: TRBJ2-2
size: -
V: TRBV9
D: -
CDR3: CASSPRGGTGTTGELFF
DNA: TGTGCCAGCAGCCCCCGGGGAGGGACAGGAACCACCGGGGAGCTGTTTTTT

J: TRBJ2-7
size: -
V: TRBV10-2
D: -
CDR3: CASKGSYEQYF
DNA: TGCGCCAGCAAGGGGTCCTACGAGCAGTACTTC

J: TRBJ2-7
size: -
V: TRBV27
D: TRBD1
CDR3: CAIRDRFHEQYF
DNA: TGTGCCATCCGGGACAGGTTTCACGAGCAGTACTTC

J: TRBJ1-2
size: -
V: TRBV7-2
D: -
CDR3: CASSRGWGEPAF
DNA: TGTGCCAGCAGCCGGGGGTGGGGGGAGCCTGCCTTC

J: TRBJ2-1
size: -
V: TRBV27
D: -
CDR3: CASSLVKGVYNEQFF
DNA: TGTGCCAGCAGTTTAGTGAAAGGAGTCTACAATGAGCAGTTCTTC

J: TRBJ2-1
size: -
V: TRBV28
D: TRBD2
CDR3: CASSELAGPANEQFF
DNA: TGTGCCAGCAGTGAACTAGCGGGACCTGCCAATGAGCAGTTCTTC

J: TRBJ2-1
size: -
V: TRBV29-1
D: -
CDR3: CSVVTEGSLRENYNEQFF
DNA: TGCAGCGTCGTGACTGAAGGATCCTTGAGGGAGAATTACAATGAGCAGTTCTTC

J: TRBJ1-5
size: -
V: TRBV4-1
D: -
CDR3: CASSQDKAGGGGNQPQHF
DNA: TGCGCCAGCAGCCAAGATAAAGCCGGGGGTGGAGGCAATCAGCCCCAGCATTTT

J: TRBJ2-1
size: -
V: TRBV29-1
D: TRBD2
CDR3: CSVEARGLAGDEQFF
DNA: TGCAGCGTTGAAGCCCGGGGGCTAGCGGGTGATGAGCAGTTCTTC

J: TRBJ1-4
size: -
V: TRBV19
D: TRBD1
CDR3: CASGRLGQGNEKLFF
DNA: TGTGCCAGTGGGCGGTTGGGACAGGGAAATGAAAAACTGTTTTTT

J: TRBJ1-5
size: -
V: TRBV27
D: TRBD1
CDR3: CASSSRTGGGINQPQHF
DNA: TGTGCCAGCAGTTCAAGGACAGGGGGCGGAATAAATCAGCCCCAGCATTTT

J: TRBJ1-1
size: once
V: TRBV19
D: TRBD1
CDR3: CASSIVAGGVMAFF
DNA: TGTGCCAGTAGTATTGTTGCAGGGGGCGTAATGGCTTTCTTT

J: TRBJ1-1
size: -
V: TRBV5-1
D: TRBD1
CDR3: CASSSGQVNTEAFF
DNA: TGCGCCAGCAGCTCGGGACAGGTGAACACTGAAGCTTTCTTT

J: TRBJ1-1
size: -
V: TRBV25-1
D: TRBD1
CDR3: CASTRTGAVEAFF
DNA: TGTGCCAGCACCCGGACAGGAGCCGTTGAAGCTTTCTTT

J: TRBJ1-2
size: -
V: TRBV5-4
D: -
CDR3: CASSLIRESNYGYTF
DNA: TGTGCCAGCAGCTTGATCAGGGAATCTAACTATGGCTACACCTTC

J: TRBJ1-2
size: -
V: TRBV11-2
D: -
CDR3: CASSRTGPFYGYTF
DNA: TGTGCCAGCAGCCGAACAGGGCCCTTCTATGGCTACACCTTC

J: TRBJ2-3
size: -
V: TRBV6-6
D: TRBD2
CDR3: CASSQSGLAGDTQYF
DNA: TGTGCCAGCAGTCAATCCGGACTAGCGGGAGATACGCAGTATTTT

J: TRBJ2-3
size: once
V: TRBV27
D: -
CDR3: CASSWGSRTDTQYF
DNA: TGTGCCAGCAGTTGGGGCAGCCGCACAGATACGCAGTATTTT

J: TRBJ2-1
size: -
V: TRBV10-2
D: -
CDR3: CASRVPEVGFNEQFF
DNA: TGCGCCAGCAGGGTCCCAGAAGTCGGGTTCAATGAGCAGTTCTTC

J: TRBJ1-3
size: -
V: TRBV9
D: TRBD1
CDR3: CASSVEAGGSGNTIYF
DNA: TGTGCCAGCAGCGTAGAGGCAGGGGGATCTGGAAACACCATATATTTT

J: TRBJ2-3
size: -
V: TRBV7-8
D: TRBD1
CDR3: CASSSRQGTSTDTQYF
DNA: TGTGCCAGCAGCAGCCGACAGGGAACTAGCACAGATACGCAGTATTTT

J: TRBJ1-5
size: -
V: TRBV28
D: TRBD1
CDR3: CASSPLWGQGYSNQPQHF
DNA: TGTGCCAGCAGCCCTCTATGGGGACAGGGTTATAGCAATCAGCCCCAGCATTTT

J: TRBJ1-1
size: -
V: TRBV10-3
D: -
CDR3: CAISYIQGMAEAFF
DNA: TGTGCCATCTCGTACATACAGGGCATGGCTGAAGCTTTCTTT

J: TRBJ2-1
size: -
V: TRBV7-8
D: TRBD2
CDR3: CASSLDGRAGDEQFF
DNA: TGTGCCAGCAGCTTAGACGGGAGGGCCGGGGATGAGCAGTTCTTC

J: TRBJ2-1
size: -
V: TRBV4-3
D: TRBD1
CDR3: CASSQEGQGPSVAFF
DNA: TGCGCCAGCAGCCAAGAGGGACAGGGGCCATCGGTTGCGTTCTTC

J: TRBJ2-1
size: -
V: TRBV7-3
D: -
CDR3: CASSSGIYNEQFF
DNA: TGTGCCAGCAGTTCCGGGATCTACAATGAGCAGTTCTTC

J: TRBJ2-1
size: -
V: TRBV3-1/TRBV3-2
D: TRBD2
CDR3: CASSQLAGGRDNEQFF
DNA: TGTGCCAGCAGCCAATTAGCGGGAGGGCGGGACAATGAGCAGTTCTTC

J: TRBJ1-2
size: -
V: TRBV28
D: -
CDR3: CASSYRDYGYTF
DNA: TGTGCCAGCAGCTACAGGGACTATGGCTACACCTTC

J: TRBJ1-2
size: -
V: TRBV19
D: TRBD1
CDR3: CASSRPGQGDYGYTF
DNA: TGTGCCAGTAGTCGACCGGGACAGGGGGACTATGGCTACACCTTC

J: TRBJ2-1
size: -
V: TRBV6-5
D: -
CDR3: CASRRGGIHEQFF
DNA: TGTGCCAGCAGAAGGGGGGGGATCCATGAGCAGTTCTTC

J: TRBJ2-3
size: -
V: TRBV6-2/TRBV6-3
D: TRBD1
CDR3: CASSSGQGWTDTQYF
DNA: TGTGCCAGCAGTTCCGGACAGGGTTGGACAGATACGCAGTATTTT

J: TRBJ2-2
size: once
V: TRBV7-2
D: -
CDR3: CASSLARGGNFPGELFF
DNA: TGTGCCAGCAGCTTAGCTCGAGGTGGAAACTTTCCCGGGGAGCTGTTTTTT

J: TRBJ2-2
size: -
V: TRBV6-2/TRBV6-3
D: TRBD1
CDR3: CASSPGTGGAGELFF
DNA: TGTGCCAGCAGCCCCGGGACAGGGGGCGCCGGGGAGCTGTTTTTT

J: TRBJ1-4
size: -
V: TRBV19
D: -
CDR3: CASSWGTREKLFF
DNA: TGTGCCAGTAGCTGGGGGACACGGGAAAAACTGTTTTTT

J: TRBJ1-2
size: -
V: TRBV28
D: TRBD1
CDR3: CASRSGTGGYGYTF
DNA: TGTGCCAGCAGGTCCGGGACAGGGGGCTACGGCTACACCTTC

J: TRBJ2-5
size: -
V: TRBV5-5
D: -
CDR3: CASSLPAGSQETQYF
DNA: TGTGCCAGCAGCTTGCCTGCGGGGTCCCAAGAGACCCAGTACTTC

J: TRBJ2-3
size: once
V: TRBV7-8
D: TRBD1
CDR3: CASSLPGQGRSDTQYF
DNA: TGTGCCAGCAGCTTACCGGGACAGGGGCGATCAGATACGCAGTATTTT

J: TRBJ1-4
size: -
V: TRBV30
D: -
CDR3: CAWRGQEGRYREKLFF
DNA: TGTGCCTGGAGGGGCCAGGAGGGACGCTATAGGGAAAAACTGTTTTTT

J: TRBJ2-1
size: -
V: TRBV30
D: TRBD2
CDR3: CAWIPGLAGSTEQFF
DNA: TGTGCCTGGATTCCGGGACTAGCGGGTTCTACTGAGCAGTTCTTC

J: TRBJ1-2
size: -
V: TRBV19
D: -
CDR3: CASASKANYGYTF
DNA: TGTGCCAGCGCGAGCAAAGCTAACTATGGCTACACCTTC

J: TRBJ2-1
size: -
V: TRBV7-3
D: -
CDR3: CALPGPNYNEQFF
DNA: TGTGCACTACCAGGGCCTAACTACAATGAGCAGTTCTTC

J: TRBJ2-6
size: -
V: TRBV7-9
D: -
CDR3: CASSFSTGPGANVLTF
DNA: TGTGCCAGCAGCTTTAGCACAGGGCCTGGGGCCAACGTCCTGACTTTC

J: TRBJ2-1
size: -
V: TRBV4-3
D: -
CDR3: CASSQEVENEQFF
DNA: TGCGCCAGCAGCCAAGAGGTGGAGAATGAGCAGTTCTTC

J: TRBJ1-4
size: -
V: TRBV6-2/TRBV6-3
D: TRBD1
CDR3: CASRPTGTAHEKLFF
DNA: TGTGCCAGCAGACCTACCGGGACAGCTCATGAAAAACTGTTTTTT

J: TRBJ1-5
size: -
V: TRBV7-8
D: -
CDR3: CASSFFLGGNQPQHF
DNA: TGTGCCAGCAGCTTTTTCCTCGGGGGCAATCAGCCCCAGCATTTT

J: TRBJ2-1
size: -
V: TRBV5-1
D: TRBD2
CDR3: CASSLPGLAGGSDEQFF
DNA: TGCGCCAGCAGCTTACCGGGACTAGCGGGAGGCAGCGATGAGCAGTTCTTC